The T cell receptor (beta chain) described here comes from a study of T cell responses to AZD1222 COVID-19 vaccine. The study, taken as a whole, reports: Repertoires in all cases were sampled only once the peak T cell response had passed. Spike-specific TCR breadth and depth both grew after two AZD1222 doses. Donors were chiefly white British, with a greater number of females, and clonal diversity was perhaps underestimated.

As concerns this clone: Its specificity is not known.

The CDR3 extends over 11 amino acids. Per the germline V gene, CDR1 is WSHSY and CDR2 is SAAADI. The germline V and J ends were trimmed by 6 bases and 3 bases, with 5 bases remaining between them. TCRdb's table, derived via immunoSEQ multiplex PCR, lists solely in-frame clones and lacks some. The repertoire includes roughly 120,000 clones, around 83% of them detected once, and about 4.4% sits in the top ten. The source of this sequence is an adult who received the AZD1222 COVID-19 vaccine. Sequencing used peripheral blood, obtained 28 days after the second AZD1222 dose. The chain couples TRBV10-2 to TRBJ1-1; unclear D gene. The CDR3 loop is CASREDTEAFF. The DNA for the CDR3 is TGCGCCAGCAGAGAGGACACTGAAGCTTTCTTT.